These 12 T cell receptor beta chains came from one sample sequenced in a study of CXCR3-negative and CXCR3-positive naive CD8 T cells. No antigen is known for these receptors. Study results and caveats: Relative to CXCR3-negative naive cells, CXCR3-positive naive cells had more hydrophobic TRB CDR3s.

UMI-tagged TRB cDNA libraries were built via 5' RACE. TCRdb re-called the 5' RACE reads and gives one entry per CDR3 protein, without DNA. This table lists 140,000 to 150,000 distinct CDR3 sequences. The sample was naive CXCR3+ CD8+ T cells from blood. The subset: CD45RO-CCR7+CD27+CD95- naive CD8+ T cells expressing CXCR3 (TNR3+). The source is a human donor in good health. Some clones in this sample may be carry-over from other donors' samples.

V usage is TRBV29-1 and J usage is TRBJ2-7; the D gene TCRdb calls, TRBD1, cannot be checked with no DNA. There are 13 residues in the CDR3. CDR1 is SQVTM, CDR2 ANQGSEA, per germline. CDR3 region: CSVEAGRGVEQYF.

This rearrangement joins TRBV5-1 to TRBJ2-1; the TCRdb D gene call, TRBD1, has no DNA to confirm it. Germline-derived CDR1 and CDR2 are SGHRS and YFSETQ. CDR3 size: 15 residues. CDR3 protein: CASSSRGDPYNEQFF.

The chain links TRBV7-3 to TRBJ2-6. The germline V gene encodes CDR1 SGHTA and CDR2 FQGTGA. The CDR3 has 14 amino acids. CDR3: CASSSHDGANVLTF.

This CDR3 reads CSARSGTDTQYF. The rearrangement uses TRBV20-1 and TRBJ2-3. The CDR3 spans 12 residues. Looked up from germline, CDR1 is DFQATT and CDR2 is SNEGSKA (reference sequence).

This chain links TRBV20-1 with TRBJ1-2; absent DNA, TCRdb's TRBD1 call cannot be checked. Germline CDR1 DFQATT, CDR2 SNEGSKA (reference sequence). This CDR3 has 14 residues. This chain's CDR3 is CSARDSGLSEGYTF.

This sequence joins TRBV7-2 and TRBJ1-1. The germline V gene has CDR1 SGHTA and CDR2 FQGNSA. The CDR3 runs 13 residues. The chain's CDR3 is CASRGWMNTEAFF. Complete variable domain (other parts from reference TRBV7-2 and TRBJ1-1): GAGVSQSPSNKVTEKGKDVELRCDPISGHTALYWYRQSLGQGLEFLIYFQGNSAPDKSGLPSDRFSAERTGGSVSTLTIQRTQQEDSAVYLCASRGWMNTEAFFGQGTRLTVV.

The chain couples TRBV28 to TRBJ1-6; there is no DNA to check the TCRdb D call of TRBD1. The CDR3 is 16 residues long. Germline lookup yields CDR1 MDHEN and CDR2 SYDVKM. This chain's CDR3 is CASSLFGDRGDSPLHF.

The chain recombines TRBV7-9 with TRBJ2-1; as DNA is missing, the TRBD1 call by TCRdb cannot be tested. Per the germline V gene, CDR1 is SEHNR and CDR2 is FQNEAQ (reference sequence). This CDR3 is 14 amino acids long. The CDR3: CASSQDGQVYEQFF.

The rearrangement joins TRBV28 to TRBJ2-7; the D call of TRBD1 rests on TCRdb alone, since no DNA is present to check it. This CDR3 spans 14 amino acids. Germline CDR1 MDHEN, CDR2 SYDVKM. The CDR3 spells CASRIQGFSYEQYF. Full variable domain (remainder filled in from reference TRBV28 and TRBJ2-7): DVKVTQSSRYLVKRTGEKVFLECVQDMDHENMFWYRQDPGLGLRLIYFSYDVKMKEKGDIPEGYSVSREKKERFSLILESASTNQTSMYLCASRIQGFSYEQYFGPGTRLTVT.

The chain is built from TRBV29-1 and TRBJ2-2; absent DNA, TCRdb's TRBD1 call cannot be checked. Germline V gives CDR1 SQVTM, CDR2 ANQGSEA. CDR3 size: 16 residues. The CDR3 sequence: CSVEPRTRTAPGELFF.

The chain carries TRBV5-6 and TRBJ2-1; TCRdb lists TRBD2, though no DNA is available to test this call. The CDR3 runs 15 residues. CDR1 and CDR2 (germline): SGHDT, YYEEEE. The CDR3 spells CASSLSSGGYNEQFF.

The CDR3 reads CASSAPESSYNEQFF. This sequence joins TRBV6-6 and TRBJ2-1; the TRBD1 assignment by TCRdb is unverifiable without DNA. Germline values: CDR1 MNHNY, CDR2 SVGAGI (reference sequence). CDR3 length: 15 residues.